This T cell receptor beta chain emerged from a study of blood T cell repertoires in COVID-19. Study information: COVID-19 samples from acute and convalescent phases originated in the United States, Italy and Spain. T cells, B-cell-depleted T cells, or PBMCs provided the cDNA or gDNA that served as material.

Germline V gene lookup returns CDR1 SQVTM and CDR2 ANQGSEA. The CDR3 extends over 14 amino acids. Trimming stripped 0 bases from V and 8 bases from J, with 16 bases between. Original processing notes: The assay estimated nucleated cells by amplifying reference gene primers. Sequencing was performed with immunoSEQ multiplex PCR; in TCRdb, only in-frame clones are kept and a portion is missing. The V and J calls and clone size are taken from that table; D and trimming were inferred from the DNA. The table has approximately 170,000 clones, 70% to 90% seen once. The source of this sequence is a woman aged 70-85 years with acute or convalescent COVID-19. This chain links TRBV29-1 with TRBJ1-2, with D possibly being TRBD1 (6 bases). Source material: peripheral blood. CDR3 bases: TGCAGCGTTGAAGAAAGTGGGGGCAGGGACGGCTACACCTTC. The encoded protein is CSVEESGGRDGYTF.